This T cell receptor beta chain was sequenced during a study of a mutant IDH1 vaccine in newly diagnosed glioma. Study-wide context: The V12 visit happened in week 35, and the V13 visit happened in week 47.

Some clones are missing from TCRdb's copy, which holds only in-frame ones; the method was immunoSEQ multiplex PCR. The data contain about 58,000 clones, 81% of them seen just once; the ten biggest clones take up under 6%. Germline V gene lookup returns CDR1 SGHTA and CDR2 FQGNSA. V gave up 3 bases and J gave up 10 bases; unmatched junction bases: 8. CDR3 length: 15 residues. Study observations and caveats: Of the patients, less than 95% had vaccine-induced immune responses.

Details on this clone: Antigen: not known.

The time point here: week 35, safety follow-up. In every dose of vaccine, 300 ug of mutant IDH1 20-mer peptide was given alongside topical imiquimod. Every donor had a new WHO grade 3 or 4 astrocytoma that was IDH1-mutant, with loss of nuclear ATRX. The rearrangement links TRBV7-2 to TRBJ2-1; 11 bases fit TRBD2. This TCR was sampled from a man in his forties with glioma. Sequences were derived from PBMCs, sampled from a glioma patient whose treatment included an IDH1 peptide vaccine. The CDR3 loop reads CASSFSGGALYEQFF. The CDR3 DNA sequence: TGTGCCAGCAGCTTTAGCGGGGGGGCCTTATACGAGCAGTTCTTC.